The 22 T cell receptor beta chains given below trace back to one sample, sequenced in a study of blood T cell repertoires in COVID-19. Method: immunoSEQ multiplex PCR; TCRdb's copy keeps in-frame clones and lacks some. Among approximately 300,000 clones listed, over 75% were seen once. The sequenced sample was peripheral blood. The origin of the receptors is a human donor with COVID-19, enrolled during active disease. The donor label of this sample is uncertain.

This clone was seen just once. The rearrangement links TRBV19 to TRBJ1-1, with 7 nucleotides matching TRBD1. V lost 4 bases and J lost 11; bases outside the gene matches: 13. Germline CDR1 LNHDA, CDR2 SQIVND (reference sequence). The CDR3 runs 14 residues. The CDR3 region is CASSTQTGISEAFF. CDR3 nucleotides: TGTGCCAGTAGTACGCAGACAGGGATAAGCGAGGCTTTCTTT.

The chain joins TRBV19 to TRBJ1-4, with unresolved D. This CDR3 region has 11 residues. Between the trimmed V and J ends, which lost 9 bases and 3 bases, there was a span of 5 bases. Germline assignment: CDR1 LNHDA and CDR2 SQIVND (reference sequence). The CDR3 is CASRSNEKLFF. The CDR3 DNA sequence: TGTGCCAGCAGATCTAATGAAAAACTGTTTTTT.

This chain links TRBV30 with TRBJ1-6, with 7 bases lining up with TRBD1. This CDR3 contains 16 residues. Germline V gene lookup returns CDR1 GTSNPN and CDR2 SVGIG (reference sequence). V was pared by 5 bases and J by 4 bases, with 11 bases of the junction left unmatched. CDR3 region: CAWASPQGVYNSPLHF. Here the CDR3 DNA reads TGTGCCTGGGCATCCCCCCAGGGGGTTTATAATTCACCCCTCCACTTT.

The chain carries TRBV5-1 and TRBJ2-1, with 8 bases identical to TRBD1. Per the germline V gene, CDR1 is SGHRS and CDR2 is YFSETQ. The CDR3 covers 17 residues. With 3 bases clipped from V and 3 bases from J, the junction kept 11 bases outside the gene matches. The CDR3 DNA follows: TGCGCCAGCAGCTCCCCAGCGACAGGGGAAATCTACAATGAGCAGTTCTTC. Protein sequence: CASSSPATGEIYNEQFF.

V is TRBV7-6 and J is TRBJ2-1; perhaps TRBD2 as D (6 bases). Germline lookup yields CDR1 SGHVS and CDR2 FNYEAQ. The CDR3 has 18 residues. V lost 5 bases to trimming and J lost 1 base, with 21 bases between them. In nucleotides, the CDR3 is TGTGCCAGCAGCCCCCTAATGTTGGCGGGACCGTCCTACAATGAGCAGTTCTTC. Translation gives CASSPLMLAGPSYNEQFF.

The chain uses TRBV7-9 and TRBJ2-7, with D uncertain. The CDR3 has 14 amino acids. The germline gives CDR1 SEHNR, CDR2 FQNEAQ (reference sequence). Between the trimmed V and J ends, which lost 4 bases and 0 bases, there was a span of 10 bases. This CDR3 is CASSSPYHSYEQYF. The CDR3 nucleotides read TGTGCCAGCAGCTCCCCCTACCACTCCTACGAGCAGTACTTC.

The J gene is TRBJ1-6, the V gene TRBV5-4; TRBD1 matches at 7 bases. This CDR3 is built from 15 residues. In germline, CDR1 is SGHNT, CDR2 YYREEE (reference sequence). V lost 2 bases and J lost 7; bases outside the gene matches: 6. CDR3 DNA: TGTGCCAGCAGCTTTGACAGGGAACACAATTCACCCCTCCACTTT. Its translation is CASSFDREHNSPLHF.

This CDR3 reads CASSESTGNQETQYF. In DNA form, the CDR3 reads TGCGCCAGCAGTGAGTCGACGGGTAACCAAGAGACCCAGTACTTC. V and J are TRBV10-2 and TRBJ2-5; D gene unclear. V lost 0 bases, J lost 0 bases, and 8 bases lay in between. CDR3 length equals 15 residues. Germline V CDR1 and CDR2: WSHSY, SAAADI.

The chain recombines TRBV4-3 with TRBJ1-4; D possibly corresponds to TRBD1 (5 bases). CDR1 LGHNA and CDR2 YSLEER come from the germline V gene. V was pared by 1 base and J by 3 bases, with 12 bases between. This CDR3 region has 16 residues. CDR3 protein: CASSQARQRANEKLFF. For the CDR3, the DNA is TGCGCCAGCAGCCAAGCGCGACAGCGTGCTAATGAAAAACTGTTTTTT.

The chain is built from TRBV28 and TRBJ1-3; 11 positions match TRBD1. The germline V gene has CDR1 MDHEN and CDR2 SYDVKM. The CDR3 extends over 17 amino acids. The junction had 9 bases not matched to a gene; V was cut back by 8 bases and J by 0 bases. The CDR3 DNA reads TGTGCCAGCGTCCTGGGACAGGGGGTCGTCTCTGGAAACACCATATATTTT. Translating it yields CASVLGQGVVSGNTIYF.

The chain employs TRBV28 and TRBJ2-7; 9 nucleotides agree with TRBD1. The CDR3 has 13 amino acids. The germline gives CDR1 MDHEN, CDR2 SYDVKM. V trimming: 5 bases; J trimming: 4 bases; junction bases outside the gene matches: 3. The CDR3 loop is CASSPGTGYEQYF. The CDR3 nucleotides are TGTGCCAGCAGTCCTGGGACAGGGTACGAGCAGTACTTC.

V gene TRBV5-1 combines with J gene TRBJ1-2; tentative D call: TRBD1 (5 bases). With 3 bases removed from V and 4 bases from J, the gap between germline ends came to 13 bases. Germline values: CDR1 SGHRS, CDR2 YFSETQ. This CDR3 region has 14 residues. CDR3 in DNA: TGCGCCAGCAGCTCGATCCGGGGGGGCTATGGCTACACCTTC. It specifies CASSSIRGGYGYTF.

The count of this clone is one. The gene calls are TRBV5-1 and TRBJ1-1; 7 positions agree with TRBD1. The length of the CDR3 is 11 residues. Germline trimming cut 1 base from V and 11 bases from J; bases unmatched to any gene: 2. Germline V gene data show CDR1 as SGHRS and CDR2 as YFSETQ. In DNA, the CDR3 is TGCGCCAGCAGCTTGACAGGGGAGGCTTTCTTT. Amino acid sequence: CASSLTGEAFF.

This chain uses TRBV20-1 with TRBJ2-3, with D hard to call. CDR1 and CDR2 (germline): DFQATT, SNEGSKA (reference sequence). This CDR3 has 14 residues. The germline V and J ends were trimmed by 3 bases and 3 bases, with 13 bases remaining between them. The CDR3 spells CSASAVAVTDTQYF. DNA of the CDR3: TGCAGTGCTAGTGCAGTCGCGGTGACAGATACGCAGTATTTT.

The rearrangement joins TRBV10-3 to TRBJ1-3; 7 bases match TRBD1. Trimming cost V 7 bases and J 1 base; bases outside gene matches: 7. The germline gives CDR1 ENHRY, CDR2 SYGVKD. This CDR3 is built from 15 residues. CDR3 coding DNA: TGTGCCATCACTACAGGACAGGCTTCTGGAAACACCATATATTTT. This gives the protein CAITTGQASGNTIYF.

The chain links TRBV9 to TRBJ1-4; 7 bases line up with TRBD1. V lost 3 bases, J lost 5 bases, and 7 bases stayed unmatched. CDR3 length equals 15 residues. The germline CDR1 and CDR2 sequences are SGDLS and YYNGEE. CDR3 amino acids: CASSESGTDNEKLFF. CDR3 nucleotides: TGTGCCAGCAGCGAATCCGGGACAGACAATGAAAAACTGTTTTTT.

This chain joins TRBV5-4 and TRBJ1-3; 11 bases are a match to TRBD1. Trimming at V came to 4 bases and at J to 2 bases, leaving 8 bases not matched to a gene. CDR1 and CDR2 from the germline V gene are SGHNT and YYREEE (reference sequence). The CDR3 spans 17 residues. The CDR3 coding sequence is TGTGCCAGCAGCACCTTGGACAGGGGGCCCACTGGAAACACCATATATTTT. Translated, it gives CASSTLDRGPTGNTIYF.

This clone was observed a few times. V gene TRBV2 combines with J gene TRBJ1-5; D may be TRBD1 (6 bases). The germline CDR1 and CDR2 sequences are SNHLY and FYNNEI. The CDR3 runs 15 residues. V gave up 2 bases and J gave up 6 bases, with 14 bases separating them. The CDR3 protein is CASSELKAGAQPQHF. CDR3 DNA: TGTGCCAGCAGTGAATTAAAGGCAGGGGCTCAGCCCCAGCATTTT. The whole variable domain, filled in from reference TRBV2 and TRBJ1-5, reads EPEVTQTPSHQVTQMGQEVILRCVPISNHLYFYWYRQILGQKVEFLVSFYNNEISEKSEIFDDQFSVERPDGSNFTLKIRSTKLEDSAMYFCASSELKAGAQPQHFGDGTRLSIL.

V and J are TRBV7-2 and TRBJ1-5; a possible D gene is TRBD1 (5 bases). Germline assignment: CDR1 SGHTA and CDR2 FQGNSA. Trimming pared 5 bases from V and 5 bases from J, leaving 10 bases between. The CDR3 is 13 residues long. In DNA, the CDR3 is TGTGCCAGCAGCAAAGCGGGGGATCAGCCCCAGCATTTT. Translating gives CASSKAGDQPQHF.

The rearrangement uses TRBV10-3 and TRBJ1-5; D uncertain. Deletions cut 10 bases from V and 4 bases from J, with 17 bases between. Germline CDR1 ENHRY, CDR2 SYGVKD. The CDR3 has 14 amino acids. Here the CDR3 DNA reads TGTGCCACCGAAACGGGAGAAGGGAATCAGCCCCAGCATTTT. Residues: CATETGEGNQPQHF.

The rearrangement links TRBV3-1 (or the pseudogene TRBV3-2) to TRBJ2-3, with TRBD1 matching 7 bases. V shed 3 bases and J 1 base; nucleotides not matched to a gene: 4. CDR3 length: 15 residues. From germline, CDR1 is LGHDT and CDR2 YNNKEL (reference sequence). CDR3 in amino acids: CASSHYRGRTDTQYF. The CDR3 DNA reads TGTGCCAGCAGCCACTACAGGGGCCGCACAGATACGCAGTATTTT.

This chain uses TRBV10-3 with TRBJ1-1; the match to TRBD1 covers 7 bases. The CDR3 contains 13 residues. The germline gives CDR1 ENHRY, CDR2 SYGVKD. Germline trimming cut 10 bases from V and 5 bases from J; bases unmatched to any gene: 10. The CDR3 sequence: CASRTGEGTEAFF. The CDR3 DNA follows: TGTGCCAGCAGGACAGGTGAGGGTACTGAAGCTTTCTTT.